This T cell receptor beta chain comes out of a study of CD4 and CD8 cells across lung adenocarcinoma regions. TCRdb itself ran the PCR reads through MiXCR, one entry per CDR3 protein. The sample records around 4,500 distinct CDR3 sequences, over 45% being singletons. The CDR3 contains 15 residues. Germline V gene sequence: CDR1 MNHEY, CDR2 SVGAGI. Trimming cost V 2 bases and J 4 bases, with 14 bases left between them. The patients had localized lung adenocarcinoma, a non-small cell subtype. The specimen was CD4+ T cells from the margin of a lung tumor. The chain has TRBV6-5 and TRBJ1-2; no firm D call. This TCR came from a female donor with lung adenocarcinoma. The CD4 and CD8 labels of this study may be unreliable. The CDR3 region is CASSYEYRTAYGYTF. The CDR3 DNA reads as TGTGCCAGCAGTTACGAGTATCGGACCGCCTATGGCTACACCTTC.